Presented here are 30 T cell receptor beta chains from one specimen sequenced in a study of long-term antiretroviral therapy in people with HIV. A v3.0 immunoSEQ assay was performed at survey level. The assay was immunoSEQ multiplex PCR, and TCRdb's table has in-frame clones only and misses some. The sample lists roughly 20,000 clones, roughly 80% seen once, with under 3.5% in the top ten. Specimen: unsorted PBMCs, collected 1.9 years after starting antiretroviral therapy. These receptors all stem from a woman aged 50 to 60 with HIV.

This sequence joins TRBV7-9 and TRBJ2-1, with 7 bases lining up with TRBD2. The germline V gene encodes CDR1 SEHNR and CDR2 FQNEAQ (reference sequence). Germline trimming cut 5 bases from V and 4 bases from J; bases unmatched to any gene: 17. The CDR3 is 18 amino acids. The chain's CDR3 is CASSPRGGSREGYNEQFF. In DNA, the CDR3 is TGTGCCAGCAGCCCAAGAGGCGGGAGCAGGGAGGGATACAATGAGCAGTTCTTC.

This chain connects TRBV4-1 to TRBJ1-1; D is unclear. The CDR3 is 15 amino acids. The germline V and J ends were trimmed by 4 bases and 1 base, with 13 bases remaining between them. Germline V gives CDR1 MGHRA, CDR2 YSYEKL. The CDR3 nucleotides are TGCGCCAGCAGCCCAACGGTGGGAGGGAACACTGAAGCTTTCTTT. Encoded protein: CASSPTVGGNTEAFF.

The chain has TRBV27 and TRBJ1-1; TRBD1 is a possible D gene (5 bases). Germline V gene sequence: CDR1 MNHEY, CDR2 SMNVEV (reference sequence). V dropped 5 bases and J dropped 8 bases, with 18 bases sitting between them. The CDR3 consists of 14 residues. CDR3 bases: TGTGCCAGCAGTCCCTCGGGGGGTTTCTACGAAGCTTTCTTT. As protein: CASSPSGGFYEAFF.

This chain's CDR3 is CASGERGSRNQPQHF. The CDR3 DNA reads TGTGCCAGTGGGGAGCGGGGGAGTCGCAATCAGCCCCAGCATTTT. The V and J genes are TRBV19 and TRBJ1-5, with D possibly being TRBD1 (5 bases). Germline V lookup: CDR1 LNHDA, CDR2 SQIVND (reference sequence). CDR3 length: 15 amino acids. V shed 8 bases and J shed 2 bases, with 16 bases lying between them.

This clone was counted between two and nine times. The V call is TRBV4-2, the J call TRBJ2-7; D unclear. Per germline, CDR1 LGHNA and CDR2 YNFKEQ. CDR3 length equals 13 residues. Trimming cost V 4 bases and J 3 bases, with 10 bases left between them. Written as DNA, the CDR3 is TGTGCCAGCAGCCGACGGACGGACTACGAGCAGTACTTC. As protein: CASSRRTDYEQYF.

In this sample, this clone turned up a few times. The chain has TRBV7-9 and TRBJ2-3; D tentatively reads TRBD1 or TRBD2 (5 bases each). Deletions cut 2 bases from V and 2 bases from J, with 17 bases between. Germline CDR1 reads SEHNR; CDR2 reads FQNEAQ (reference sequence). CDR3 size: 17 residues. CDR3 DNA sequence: TGTGCCAGCAGCTTACTTAGTGTGGGGGTTCTCACAGATACGCAGTATTTT. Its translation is CASSLLSVGVLTDTQYF.

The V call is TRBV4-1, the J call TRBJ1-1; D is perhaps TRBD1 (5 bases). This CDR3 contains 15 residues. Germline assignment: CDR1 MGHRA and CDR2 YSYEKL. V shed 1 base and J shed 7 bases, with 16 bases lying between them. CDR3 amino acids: CASSQVGRTWLEAFF. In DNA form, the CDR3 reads TGCGCCAGCAGCCAAGTGGGCAGGACATGGCTTGAAGCTTTCTTT.

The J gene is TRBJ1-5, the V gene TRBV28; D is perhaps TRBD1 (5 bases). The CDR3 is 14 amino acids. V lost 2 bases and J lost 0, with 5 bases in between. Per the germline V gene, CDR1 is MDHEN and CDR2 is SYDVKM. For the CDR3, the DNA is TGTGCCAGCAGTTTAGGGGGTAGCAATCAGCCCCAGCATTTT. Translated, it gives CASSLGGSNQPQHF.

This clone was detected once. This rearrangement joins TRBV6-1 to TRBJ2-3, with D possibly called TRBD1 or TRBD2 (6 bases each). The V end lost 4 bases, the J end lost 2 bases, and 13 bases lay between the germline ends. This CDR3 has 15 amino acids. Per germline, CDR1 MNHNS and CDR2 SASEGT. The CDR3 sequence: CASSGWGDNTDTQYF. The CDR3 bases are TGTGCCAGCAGTGGCTGGGGGGACAACACAGATACGCAGTATTTT.

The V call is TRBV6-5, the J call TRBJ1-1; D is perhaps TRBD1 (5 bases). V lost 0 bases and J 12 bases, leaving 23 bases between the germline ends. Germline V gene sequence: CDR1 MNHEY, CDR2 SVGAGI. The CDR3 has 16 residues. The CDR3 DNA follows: TGTGCCAGCAGTTACTCCCGACAGAAAATGGTAAGTGAGACTTTCTTT. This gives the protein CASSYSRQKMVSETFF.

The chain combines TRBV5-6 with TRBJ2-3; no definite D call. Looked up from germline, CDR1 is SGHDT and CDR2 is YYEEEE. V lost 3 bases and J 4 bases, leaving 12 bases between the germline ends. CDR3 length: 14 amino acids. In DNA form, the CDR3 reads TGTGCCAGCAGCTCCCTCCCCTCTTCAGATACGCAGTATTTT. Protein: CASSSLPSSDTQYF.

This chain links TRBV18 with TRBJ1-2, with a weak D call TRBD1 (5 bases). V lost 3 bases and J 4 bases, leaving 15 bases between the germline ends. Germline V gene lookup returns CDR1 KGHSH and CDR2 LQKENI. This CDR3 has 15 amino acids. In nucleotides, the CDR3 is TGTGCCAGCTCACCTTTGGACACCCCGGGCTATGGCTACACCTTC. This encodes CASSPLDTPGYGYTF.

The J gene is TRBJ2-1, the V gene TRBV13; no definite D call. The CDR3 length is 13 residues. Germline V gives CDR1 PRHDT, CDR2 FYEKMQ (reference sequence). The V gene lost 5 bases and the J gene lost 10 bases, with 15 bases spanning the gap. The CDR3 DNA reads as TGTGCCAGCAGCCAAGCCGATCTGTTGGAGCAGTTCTTC. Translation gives CASSQADLLEQFF.

CDR3 in DNA: TGTGCCAGCAGTTACTCCAGGAGTAGCAATCAGCCCCAGCATTTT. Translation gives CASSYSRSSNQPQHF. This chain joins TRBV6-6 and TRBJ1-5; D gene ambiguous. Per the germline V gene, CDR1 is MNHNY and CDR2 is SVGAGI (reference sequence). V shed 0 bases and J shed 0 bases, with 6 bases lying between them. The CDR3 length is 15 residues.

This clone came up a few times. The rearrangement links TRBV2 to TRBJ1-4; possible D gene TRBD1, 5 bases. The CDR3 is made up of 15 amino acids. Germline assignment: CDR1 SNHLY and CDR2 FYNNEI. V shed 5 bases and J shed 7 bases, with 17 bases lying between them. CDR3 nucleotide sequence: TGTGCCAGCAGTTGGTCCGGGGGTACGGGTGAAAAACTGTTTTTT. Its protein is CASSWSGGTGEKLFF.

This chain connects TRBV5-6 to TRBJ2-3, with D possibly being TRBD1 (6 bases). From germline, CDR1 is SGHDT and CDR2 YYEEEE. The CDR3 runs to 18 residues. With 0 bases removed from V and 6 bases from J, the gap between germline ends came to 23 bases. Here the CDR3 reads CASSLVSVGGSPGDTQYF. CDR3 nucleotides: TGTGCCAGCAGCTTGGTATCTGTAGGGGGTTCCCCGGGTGATACGCAGTATTTT.

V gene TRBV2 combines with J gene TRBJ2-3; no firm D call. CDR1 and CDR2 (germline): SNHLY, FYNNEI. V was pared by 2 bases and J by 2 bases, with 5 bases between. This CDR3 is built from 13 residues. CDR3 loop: CASSEPFTDTQYF. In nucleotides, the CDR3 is TGTGCCAGCAGTGAACCATTCACAGATACGCAGTATTTT.

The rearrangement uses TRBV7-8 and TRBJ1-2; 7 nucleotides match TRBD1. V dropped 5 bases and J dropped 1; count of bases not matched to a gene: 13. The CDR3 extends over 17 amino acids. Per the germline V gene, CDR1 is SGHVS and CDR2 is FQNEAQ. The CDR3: CASSPEEAQGVNYGYTF. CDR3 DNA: TGTGCCAGCAGCCCAGAGGAGGCTCAGGGGGTTAACTATGGCTACACCTTC.

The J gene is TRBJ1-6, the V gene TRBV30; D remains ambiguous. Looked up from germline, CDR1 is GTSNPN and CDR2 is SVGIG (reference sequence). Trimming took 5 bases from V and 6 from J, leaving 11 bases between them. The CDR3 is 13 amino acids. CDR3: CAWYRLGNSPLHF. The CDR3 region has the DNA TGTGCCTGGTATCGGCTGGGTAATTCACCCCTCCACTTT.

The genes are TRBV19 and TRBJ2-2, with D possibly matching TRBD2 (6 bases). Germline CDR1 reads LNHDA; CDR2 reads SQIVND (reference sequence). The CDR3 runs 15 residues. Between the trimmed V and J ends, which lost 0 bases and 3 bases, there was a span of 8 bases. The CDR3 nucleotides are TGTGCCAGTAGTATAGACGGGGGTTACACCGGGGAGCTGTTTTTT. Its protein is CASSIDGGYTGELFF.

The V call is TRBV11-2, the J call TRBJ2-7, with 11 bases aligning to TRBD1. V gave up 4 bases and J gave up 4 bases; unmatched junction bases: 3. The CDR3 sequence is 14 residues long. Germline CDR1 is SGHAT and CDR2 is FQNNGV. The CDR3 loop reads CASSWDRGEYEQYF. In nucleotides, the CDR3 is TGTGCCAGCAGCTGGGACAGGGGGGAGTACGAGCAGTACTTC.

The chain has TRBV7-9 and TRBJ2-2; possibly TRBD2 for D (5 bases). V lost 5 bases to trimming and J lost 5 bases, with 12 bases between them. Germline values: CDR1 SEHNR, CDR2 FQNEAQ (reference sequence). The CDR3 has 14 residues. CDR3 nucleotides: TGTGCCAGCAGCCCTCTACTAGTAACCGGGGAGCTGTTTTTT. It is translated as CASSPLLVTGELFF.

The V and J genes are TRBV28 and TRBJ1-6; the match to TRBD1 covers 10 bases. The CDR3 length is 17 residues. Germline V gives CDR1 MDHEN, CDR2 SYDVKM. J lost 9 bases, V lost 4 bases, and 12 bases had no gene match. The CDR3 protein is CASSSPSDRGVGSPLHF. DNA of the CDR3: TGTGCCAGCAGTTCGCCCTCGGACAGGGGGGTCGGTTCACCCCTCCACTTT.

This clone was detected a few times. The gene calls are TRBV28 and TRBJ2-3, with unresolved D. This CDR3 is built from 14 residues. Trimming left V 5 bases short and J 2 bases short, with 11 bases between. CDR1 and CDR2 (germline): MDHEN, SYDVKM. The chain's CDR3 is CASSIGVITDTQYF. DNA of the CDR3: TGTGCCAGCAGTATCGGTGTGATCACAGATACGCAGTATTTT.

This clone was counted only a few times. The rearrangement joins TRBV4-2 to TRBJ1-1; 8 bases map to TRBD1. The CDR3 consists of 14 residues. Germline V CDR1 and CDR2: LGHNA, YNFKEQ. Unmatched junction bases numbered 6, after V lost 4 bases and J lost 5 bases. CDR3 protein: CASSRGTGFTEAFF. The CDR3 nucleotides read TGTGCCAGCAGCCGGGGGACAGGATTTACTGAAGCTTTCTTT.

Written as DNA, the CDR3 is TGTGCCAGCACCCTCACACCACAGGGGAAGAGCACTGAAGCTTTCTTT. Residues: CASTLTPQGKSTEAFF. V and J are TRBV9 and TRBJ1-1, with 7 bases fitting TRBD1. The CDR3 loop spans 16 amino acids. Germline V gene sequence: CDR1 SGDLS, CDR2 YYNGEE. Losses at the gene ends were 6 bases for V and 4 bases for J; bases not matched to a gene: 15.

The CDR3, as DNA: TGTGCCAGCAGTTCAAGAGTTGGCACAGTTGGTTCACCCCTCCACTTT. Translated: CASSSRVGTVGSPLHF. This chain uses TRBV25-1 with TRBJ1-6, with D uncertain. V was clipped by 5 bases and J by 9 bases, with 20 bases between them. CDR3 length: 16 residues. From germline, CDR1 is MGHDK and CDR2 SYGVNS.

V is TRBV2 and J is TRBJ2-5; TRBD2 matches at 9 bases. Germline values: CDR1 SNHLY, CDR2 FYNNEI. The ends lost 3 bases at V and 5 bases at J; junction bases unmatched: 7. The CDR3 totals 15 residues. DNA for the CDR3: TGTGCCAGCAGTGACGCGGGGGGGGCAATGGAGACCCAGTACTTC. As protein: CASSDAGGAMETQYF.

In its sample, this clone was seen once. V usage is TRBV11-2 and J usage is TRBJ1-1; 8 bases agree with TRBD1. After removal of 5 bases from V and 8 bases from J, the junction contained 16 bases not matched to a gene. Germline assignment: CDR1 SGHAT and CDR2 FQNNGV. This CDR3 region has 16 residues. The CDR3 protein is CASSQKIYRGSEEAFF. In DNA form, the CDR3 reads TGTGCCAGCAGCCAAAAAATATACAGGGGGAGTGAAGAAGCTTTCTTT.

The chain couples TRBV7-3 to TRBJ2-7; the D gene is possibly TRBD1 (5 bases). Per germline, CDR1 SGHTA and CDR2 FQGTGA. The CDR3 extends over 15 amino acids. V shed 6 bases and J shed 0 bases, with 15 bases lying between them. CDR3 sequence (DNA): TGTGCCAGCAGTCCAGACAGTGCTAGCTCCTACGAGCAGTACTTC. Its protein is CASSPDSASSYEQYF.